A selection of T cell receptor beta chains follows, all from one sample in a study of blood T cell repertoires in COVID-19. Clones were read by immunoSEQ multiplex PCR, and TCRdb kept only the in-frame ones, dropping some. The table records approximately 68,000 clones, 85% to 90% of them present only once. The sequencing input was peripheral blood. All receptors come from a man between 50 and 59 years old with active COVID-19. Each CDR3 is given with its conserved first and last residue. The D gene is left open where the match is weak. Clone sizes are given selectively: once, few, many, or a class where the clone is expanded.

j_gene | abundance | d_gene | v_gene | CDR3nt | CDR3aa
TRBJ2-5 | . | TRBD1 | TRBV28 | TGTGCCAGCAGTGTTTCGGGACAGGGGCAAGAGACCCAGTACTTC | CASSVSGQGQETQYF
TRBJ1-6 | . | TRBD1 | TRBV7-2 | TGTGCCAGCAGCATCGACAGGGCCAACAATTCACCCCTCCACTTT | CASSIDRANNSPLHF
TRBJ2-7 | . | . | TRBV6-2/TRBV6-3 | TGTGCCAGCAGTTACCGAGCGGGCGAGCAGTACTTC | CASSYRAGEQYF
TRBJ2-7 | few | TRBD2 | TRBV5-6 | TGTGCCAGCAGCTTGGGTCTAGCGGGAGCGTACGAGCAGTACTTC | CASSLGLAGAYEQYF
TRBJ2-7 | . | TRBD2 | TRBV3-1/TRBV3-2 | TGTGCCAGCAGGGACCCTAGCGGGAGTTACGAGCAGTACTTC | CASRDPSGSYEQYF
TRBJ1-5 | . | TRBD1 | TRBV7-2 | TGTGCCAGCAGCTTCGGGACAGGGGATTATCAGCCCCAGCATTTT | CASSFGTGDYQPQHF
TRBJ2-3 | once | . | TRBV7-2 | TGTGCCAGCAGCTTATGGGCAAGAGATACGCAGTATTTT | CASSLWARDTQYF
TRBJ1-3 | . | . | TRBV6-1 | TGTGCCAGCAGTGACGGGATCTCTGGAAACACCATATATTTT | CASSDGISGNTIYF
TRBJ1-3 | . | . | TRBV7-2 | TGTGCCAGCAGCTCCGATTCTAGAAACACCATATATTTT | CASSSDSRNTIYF
TRBJ2-1 | once | . | TRBV20-1 | TGCAGTGCTAGTGGGTCCCAGACACCCTACTACAATGAGCAGTTCTTC | CSASGSQTPYYNEQFF
TRBJ1-3 | . | . | TRBV15 | TGTGCCACCAGCTCCTCTCCCGGAAACACCATATATTTT | CATSSSPGNTIYF
TRBJ2-7 | . | . | TRBV18 | TGTGCCAGCTCTCACGGACAGAACTACGAGCAGTACTTC | CASSHGQNYEQYF
TRBJ2-2 | . | TRBD1 | TRBV18 | TGTGCCAGCTCACTTTACAGGGGTTTGGACACCGGGGAGCTGTTTTTT | CASSLYRGLDTGELFF
TRBJ2-2 | . | . | TRBV6-2/TRBV6-3 | TGTGCCAGCAGTACACCAACAGATCCCCAATCTCCTACGAACACCGGGGAGCTGTTTTTT | CASSTPTDPQSPTNTGELFF
TRBJ2-7 | few | TRBD1 | TRBV18 | TGTGCCAGCTCAGCCGGGACAGGGTCTCGGGAGCAGTACTTC | CASSAGTGSREQYF
TRBJ1-5 | . | . | TRBV27 | TGTGCCAGCAGTCCCAACCGGGAGGTCTTAAATCAGCCCCAGCATTTT | CASSPNREVLNQPQHF
TRBJ2-1 | once | TRBD1 | TRBV18 | TGTGCCAGCTCACCTCGGGACAGAGACAATGAGCAGTTCTTC | CASSPRDRDNEQFF
TRBJ2-7 | . | TRBD2 | TRBV12-3/TRBV12-4 | TGTGCCACAAAGCGGGGGGCCGCTTACGAGCAGTACTTC | CATKRGAAYEQYF
TRBJ1-6 | . | . | TRBV7-2 | TGTGCCAGCAGCTTATTCGGGGGGATTTATAATTCACCCCTCCACTTT | CASSLFGGIYNSPLHF
TRBJ2-1 | . | TRBD2 | TRBV4-1 | TGCGCCAGCAGCCAAGGTAGCGGGGGGTACAATGAGCAGTTCTTC | CASSQGSGGYNEQFF
TRBJ2-3 | . | . | TRBV5-1 | TGCGCCAGCACCCGGGACACTAGCACAGATACGCAGTATTTT | CASTRDTSTDTQYF
TRBJ2-7 | . | . | TRBV7-2 | TGTGCCAGCAGCTTAGGTTGGTCGGGAGCATACGAGCAGTACTTC | CASSLGWSGAYEQYF
TRBJ2-4 | . | TRBD1 | TRBV5-1 | TGCGCCAGCAGCACGGGACAGGGCAAAAACATTCAGTACTTC | CASSTGQGKNIQYF
TRBJ1-5 | . | TRBD1 | TRBV28 | TGTGCCAGCAGCCAAGGACAGGGCAATCAGCCCCAGCATTTT | CASSQGQGNQPQHF
TRBJ2-1 | . | TRBD1 | TRBV11-3 | TGTGCCAGCAGCTTGGACAGGGGTCCCACTATTTACAATGAGCAGTTCTTC | CASSLDRGPTIYNEQFF
TRBJ2-7 | . | TRBD2 | TRBV6-2/TRBV6-3 | TGTGCCAGCAGTTTCCGCCCGGGACTAGCGGGAGTCTACGAGCAGTACTTC | CASSFRPGLAGVYEQYF
TRBJ2-1 | . | TRBD2 | TRBV9 | TGTGCCAGCAGCGTACGAGCGGGAGTCTATGAGCAGTTCTTC | CASSVRAGVYEQFF
TRBJ1-2 | . | TRBD1 | TRBV2 | TGTGCCAGCAGTCGGGACAGGGTCGGCTACACCTTC | CASSRDRVGYTF
TRBJ2-7 | . | . | TRBV18 | TGTGCCAGCTCAGGGAGCTCTAGCGAGCAGTACTTC | CASSGSSSEQYF
TRBJ1-6 | many | . | TRBV28 | TGTGCCAGCAGGTGGAGGGGCTCCTATAATTCACCCCTCCACTTT | CASRWRGSYNSPLHF
TRBJ1-1 | . | TRBD1 | TRBV3-1/TRBV3-2 | TGTGCCAGCAGTAAACGGACAGGGGTGAACACTGAAGCTTTCTTT | CASSKRTGVNTEAFF
TRBJ1-2 | . | TRBD1 | TRBV6-5 | TGTGCCAGCAGGGCGGGACAGGGGATCTATGGCTACACCTTC | CASRAGQGIYGYTF
TRBJ2-2 | . | . | TRBV7-2 | TGTGCCAGCAGCTTCGACAGCTCGGGCACCGGGGAGCTGTTTTTT | CASSFDSSGTGELFF
TRBJ1-2 | . | . | TRBV2 | TGTGCCAGCAGCGCCACTCCCTATGGCTACACCTTC | CASSATPYGYTF
TRBJ2-5 | . | . | TRBV18 | TGTGCCAGCTCACCTCCTCGAGGGCAGAACAGAGAGACCCAGTACTTC | CASSPPRGQNRETQYF
TRBJ1-4 | . | . | TRBV10-3 | TGTGCCATCAGTGAGTCGAGCAGGGAGGGCGAAAAACTGTTTTTT | CAISESSREGEKLFF
TRBJ2-6 | . | . | TRBV29-1 | TGCAGCGTCCAGGGCTCAGCCGGGGCCAACGTCCTGACTTTC | CSVQGSAGANVLTF
TRBJ2-3 | . | TRBD1 | TRBV19 | TGTGCCAGTAGTCAGCCGGGACAGGGTACAGATACGCAGTATTTT | CASSQPGQGTDTQYF
TRBJ1-1 | . | TRBD1 | TRBV2 | TGTGCCAGTCAGGGGGCGCGTTGGACTGAAGCTTTCTTT | CASQGARWTEAFF
TRBJ2-5 | . | . | TRBV2 | TGTGCCAGCAGTGAAGGTAGAGAGACCCAGTACTTC | CASSEGRETQYF
TRBJ2-1 | . | TRBD1 | TRBV19 | TGTGCCAGTAGTATAGATGGGGGACAGGGGTGGCGGTACAATGAGCAGTTCTTC | CASSIDGGQGWRYNEQFF
TRBJ2-7 | . | TRBD1 | TRBV28 | TGTGCCACAAGGACAGGGGGATACGAGCAGTACTTC | CATRTGGYEQYF
TRBJ2-5 | . | . | TRBV7-3 | TGTGCCAGCAGCTTATCAACCGGGGAGACCCAGTACTTC | CASSLSTGETQYF
TRBJ2-5 | . | TRBD1 | TRBV7-3 | TGTGCCAGCAGCGATAATACCAGGGGGCAGGGGGAAGAGACCCAGTACTTC | CASSDNTRGQGEETQYF